This T cell receptor beta chain was captured in a study of PD-1 blockade in classical Hodgkin lymphoma. V was clipped by 6 bases and J by 8 bases, with 10 bases between them. CDR3 size: 11 residues. The germline V gene encodes CDR1 MNHNY and CDR2 SVGAGI (reference sequence). Clones were read by immunoSEQ multiplex PCR, and TCRdb kept only the in-frame ones, dropping some. The sample has roughly 20,000 clones; less than 80% are singletons. The table lists this clone with a few counts. Its antigen is unidentified. There was relapse after autologous stem cell transplantation in every patient, and there was variation in brentuximab vedotin exposure. Study-wide results and limits: Repertoire differences have undefined causes, possibly disease activity or prior therapy. Similar baseline diversity was found in complete responders and newly diagnosed patients.

The sequence derives from a human donor with classical Hodgkin lymphoma. The source was peripheral blood mononuclear cells (PBMCs), collected at baseline. This chain connects TRBV6-6 to TRBJ1-2; D is unresolved. The CDR3 reads CASSPGGGYTF. CDR3 coding DNA: TGTGCCAGCAGCCCCGGTGGGGGCTACACCTTC.